This TCR beta chain was obtained from a study of shared clonotypes between healthy human individuals. For this clone: Other DNA sequences from this sample encode an identical CDR3 as well.

TCRdb keeps only in-frame clones here, not all; method: immunoSEQ multiplex PCR. Altogether about 2.4 million clones are present, around 94% being singletons, with the ten largest covering over 0.12%. The V end was cut by 3 bases, the J end by 0 bases, with 3 bases between. The CDR3 consists of 13 residues. The germline gives CDR1 MNHNY, CDR2 SVGAGI (reference sequence). Sample: naive CD4+ T cells sorted from blood. Subset: CD45RA+ positively selected. The rearrangement links TRBV6-6 to TRBJ1-5; D call uncertain. The TCR sequence derives from a man aged 18 to 30 in good health. CDR3 sequence (DNA): TGTGCCAGCAGTTATGTTAGCAATCAGCCCCAGCATTTT. Amino acid sequence: CASSYVSNQPQHF.